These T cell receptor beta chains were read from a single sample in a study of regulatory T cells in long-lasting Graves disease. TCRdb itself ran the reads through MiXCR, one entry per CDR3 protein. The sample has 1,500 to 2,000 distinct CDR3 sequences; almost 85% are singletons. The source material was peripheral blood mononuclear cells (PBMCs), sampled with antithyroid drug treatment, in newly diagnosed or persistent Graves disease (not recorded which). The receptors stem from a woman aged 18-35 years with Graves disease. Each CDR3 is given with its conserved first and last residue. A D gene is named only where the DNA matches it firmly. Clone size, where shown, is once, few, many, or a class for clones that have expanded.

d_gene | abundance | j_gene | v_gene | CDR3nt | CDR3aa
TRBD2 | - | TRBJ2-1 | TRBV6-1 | TGTGCCAGCACCCGGACGGGACTAGCGGGGTTTAATGAGCAGTTCTTC | CASTRTGLAGFNEQFF
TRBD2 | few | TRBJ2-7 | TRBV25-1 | TGTGCCAGCGCAACTAGCGGGAGCTCCTACGAGCAGTACTTC | CASATSGSSYEQYF
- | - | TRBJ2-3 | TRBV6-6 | TGTGCCAGCAAAACTAACTACCCCAGCACAGATACGCAGTATTTT | CASKTNYPSTDTQYF
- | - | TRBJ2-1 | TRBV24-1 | TGTGCCACCAGTGACTCAGGGGTGCATGAGCAGTTCTTC | CATSDSGVHEQFF
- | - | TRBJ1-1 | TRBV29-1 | TGCAGCGTTAAGGGAAAGTGGTCGCTTGGGACTGAAGCTTTCTTT | CSVKGKWSLGTEAFF
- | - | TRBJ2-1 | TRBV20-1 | TGCAGTGCTAGAGTGGAGTATCCCTACAATGAGCAGTTCTTC | CSARVEYPYNEQFF
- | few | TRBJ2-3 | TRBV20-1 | TGCAGTGCTAGAGATCTTCGGTCGGGGGCCACAGATACGCAGTATTTT | CSARDLRSGATDTQYF
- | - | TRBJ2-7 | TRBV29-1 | TGCAGCGCTTACACAGGCGTCAGCTCCTACGAGCAGTACTTC | CSAYTGVSSYEQYF
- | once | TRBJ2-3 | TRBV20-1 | TGCAGTGCTACGACTAGTGGGGATACGCAGTATTTT | CSATTSGDTQYF
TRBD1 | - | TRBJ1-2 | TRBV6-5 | TGTGCCAGCAGTTACTCCGGGACAGGGGGCAGTTGCACCTTC | CASSYSGTGGSCTF
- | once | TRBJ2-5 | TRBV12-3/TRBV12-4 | TGTGCCAGCAGTATACGAGAGACCCAGTACTTC | CASSIRETQYF
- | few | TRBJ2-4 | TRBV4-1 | TGCGCCAGCAGCCAAGGGGGCGGGCGCATTCAGTACTTC | CASSQGGGRIQYF
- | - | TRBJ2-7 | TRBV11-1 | TGTGCCAGCAGCTTAGGGGAAGCCTACGAGCAGTACTTC | CASSLGEAYEQYF
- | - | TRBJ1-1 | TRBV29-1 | TGCAGCATAAACACTGAAGCTTTCTTT | CSINTEAFF
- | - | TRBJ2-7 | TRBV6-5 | TGTGCCAGCAGCCCAGAAGGGGGAATCTACGAGCAGTACTTC | CASSPEGGIYEQYF
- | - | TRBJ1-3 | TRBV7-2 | TGTGCCAGCAGCGACAGGATCTCTGGAAACACCATATATTTT | CASSDRISGNTIYF